This TCR beta chain was identified during a study of beta chain features in type 1 diabetes. With respect to this clone: Its antigen remains unknown.

Cells sorted by CD45RO/CCR7/CD25/CD127/CD95/CD27 comprised CD4+ naive, central memory, regulatory and stem cell-like memory cells. Without exception, sorted populations had purity beyond 95%. The study, taken as a whole, reports: A greater similarity of naive, central memory and Treg TCRB repertoires was seen among patients than among healthy donors. For Type 1 diabetes patients, all four CD4+ subsets carried TCRB CDR3s that were moderately but significantly shorter. Insertions at VDJ junctions were less frequent in type 1 diabetes patients. These patients also deleted more nucleotides at the same junctions.

Isolated RNA was reverse transcribed in full, so expressed TCRB transcripts were sequenced. Sequencing used immunoSEQ multiplex PCR; TCRdb keeps in-frame clones, though not all of them. The table lists roughly 250,000 clones, around 20% of them singletons. The CDR3 loop spans 14 amino acids. CDR1 and CDR2 (germline): LGHNA, YSLEER. V was trimmed by 2 bases and J by 5 bases, leaving 12 bases between them. The sequenced material came from naive CD4+ T cells from blood. The genes are TRBV4-3 and TRBJ1-1; D is ambiguous. The sequence was collected from a woman aged 40 to 50 with type 1 diabetes. This chain's CDR3 is CASSQQAGWTEAFF. The CDR3, as DNA: TGCGCCAGCAGCCAACAGGCGGGGTGGACTGAAGCTTTCTTT.